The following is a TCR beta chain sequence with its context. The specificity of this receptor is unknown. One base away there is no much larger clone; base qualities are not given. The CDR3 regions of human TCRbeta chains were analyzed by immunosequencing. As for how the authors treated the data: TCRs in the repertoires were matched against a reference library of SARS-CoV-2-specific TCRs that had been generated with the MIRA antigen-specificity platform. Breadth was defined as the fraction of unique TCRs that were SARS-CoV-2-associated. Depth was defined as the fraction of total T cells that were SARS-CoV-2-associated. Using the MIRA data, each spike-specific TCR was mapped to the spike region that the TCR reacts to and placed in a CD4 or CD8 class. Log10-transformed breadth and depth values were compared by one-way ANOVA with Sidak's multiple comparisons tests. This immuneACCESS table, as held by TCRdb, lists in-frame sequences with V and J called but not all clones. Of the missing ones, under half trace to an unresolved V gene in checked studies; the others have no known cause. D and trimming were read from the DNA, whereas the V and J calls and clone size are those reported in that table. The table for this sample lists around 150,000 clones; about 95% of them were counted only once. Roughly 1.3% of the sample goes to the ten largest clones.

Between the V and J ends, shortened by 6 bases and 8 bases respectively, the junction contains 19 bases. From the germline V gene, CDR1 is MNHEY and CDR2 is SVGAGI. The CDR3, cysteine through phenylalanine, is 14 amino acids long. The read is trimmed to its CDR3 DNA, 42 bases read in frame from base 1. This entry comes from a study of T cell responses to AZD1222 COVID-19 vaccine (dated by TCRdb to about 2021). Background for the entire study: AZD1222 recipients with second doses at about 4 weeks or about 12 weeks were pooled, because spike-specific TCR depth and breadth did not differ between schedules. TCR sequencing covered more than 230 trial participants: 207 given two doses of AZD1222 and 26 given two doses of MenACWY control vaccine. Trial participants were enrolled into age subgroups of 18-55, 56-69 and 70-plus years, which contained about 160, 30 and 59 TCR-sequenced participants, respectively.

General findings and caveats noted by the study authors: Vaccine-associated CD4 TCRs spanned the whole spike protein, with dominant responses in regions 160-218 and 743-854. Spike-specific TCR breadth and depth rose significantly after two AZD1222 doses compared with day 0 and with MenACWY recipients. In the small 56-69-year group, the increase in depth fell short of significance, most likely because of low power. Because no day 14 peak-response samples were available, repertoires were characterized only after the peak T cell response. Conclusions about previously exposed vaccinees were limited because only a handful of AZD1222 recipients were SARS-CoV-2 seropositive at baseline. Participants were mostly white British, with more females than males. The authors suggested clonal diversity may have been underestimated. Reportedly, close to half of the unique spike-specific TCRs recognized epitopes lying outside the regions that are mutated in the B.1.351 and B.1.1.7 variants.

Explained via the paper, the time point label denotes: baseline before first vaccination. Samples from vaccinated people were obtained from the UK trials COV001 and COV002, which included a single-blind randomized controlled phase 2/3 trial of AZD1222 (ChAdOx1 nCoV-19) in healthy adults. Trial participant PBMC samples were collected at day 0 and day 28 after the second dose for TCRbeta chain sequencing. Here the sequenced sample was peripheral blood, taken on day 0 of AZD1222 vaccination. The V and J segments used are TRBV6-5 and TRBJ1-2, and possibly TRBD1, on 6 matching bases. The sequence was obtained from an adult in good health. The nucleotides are TGTGCCAGCAGGGCTTGGCGGGGGCAGGGGGGCTACACCTTC. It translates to CASRAWRGQGGYTF.